This T cell receptor beta chain was profiled in a study of control samples from healthy donors and cancer patients. In germline, CDR1 is KGHDR, CDR2 SFDVKD. With 5 bases removed from V and 3 bases from J, the gap between germline ends came to 11 bases. The CDR3 covers 14 residues. Sequencing used immunoSEQ multiplex PCR; TCRdb keeps in-frame clones, though not all of them. Of 95,000 to 100,000 clones in the sample, roughly 89% were seen once. The TCR comes from a man aged 25 to 40 in good health. The sample comprised blood. This chain uses TRBV24-1 with TRBJ2-3; D may be TRBD1 (5 bases). The CDR3 DNA reads as TGTGCCACCAGTGGGCAGGGTATGACAGATACGCAGTATTTT. This codes for CATSGQGMTDTQYF.